Listed below are T cell receptor beta chains from one sample, sequenced in a study of T cells in Graves' hyperthyroidism and ophthalmopathy. MiXCR, run by TCRdb on the multiplex PCR reads, gives a single entry per CDR3 protein. This table holds hundreds of thousands of distinct CDR3 sequences, roughly 14% found once. Sequencing used blood. Every receptor here comes from a woman under 40 with Graves' hyperthyroidism that later progressed to Graves' ophthalmopathy. Both conserved end residues are part of each CDR3. The D gene is left open where the match is weak. Size tells how often a clone was seen (once, few, many) or the class of an expanded clone, and some rows leave it out.

TRBV10-2	TRBJ2-5	many	TRBD2	CASSEPFTSGRPLGSETQYF	TGCGCCAGCAGTGAGCCCTTTACTAGCGGGAGGCCCCTGGGATCGGAGACCCAGTACTTC
TRBV6-5	TRBJ2-2	many	TRBD1	CASSYWGQGSDTGELFF	TGTGCCAGCAGTTACTGGGGACAGGGGTCGGACACCGGGGAGCTGTTTTTT
TRBV28	TRBJ2-7	many	TRBD1	CASSPTGVHEQYF	TGTGCCAGCAGTCCGACAGGGGTCCACGAGCAGTACTTC
TRBV10-1	TRBJ1-1	few	-	CASSESSGAREAFF	TGCGCCAGCAGTGAGAGTTCGGGGGCTCGTGAAGCTTTCTTT
TRBV7-2	TRBJ2-7	-	-	CASSSQGLRSEQYF	TGTGCCAGCAGTTCCCAGGGGTTGAGGAGCGAGCAGTACTTC
TRBV30	TRBJ2-1	few	-	CAWSLAPSSYNEQFF	TGTGCCTGGAGCCTAGCACCGAGCTCCTACAATGAGCAGTTCTTC
TRBV20-1	TRBJ2-5	few	TRBD2	CSGRLAGLHPIETQYF	TGCAGTGGCCGACTAGCGGGTCTACACCCAATTGAGACCCAGTACTTC
TRBV7-9	TRBJ1-2	few	-	CASSVDSFYGYTF	TGTGCCAGCAGCGTAGACAGTTTCTATGGCTACACCTTC
TRBV29-1	TRBJ2-7	once	TRBD2	CSVEDGRALRADF	TGCAGCGTTGAGGACGGGAGGGCCCTACGAGCAGACTTC
TRBV12-3/TRBV12-4	TRBJ1-3	few	-	CASSFWGDRSSGNTIYF	TGTGCCAGCAGTTTCTGGGGCGACAGGAGCTCTGGAAACACCATATATTTT
TRBV2	TRBJ2-3	many	-	CASRTGGVSTDTQYF	TGTGCCAGTCGGACTGGCGGGGTTAGCACAGATACGCAGTATTTT
TRBV10-3	TRBJ2-7	many	TRBD2	CAIRGLAASSYEQYF	TGTGCCATCAGGGGACTAGCTGCCTCCTCCTACGAGCAGTACTTC
TRBV20-1	TRBJ2-2	many	TRBD2	CSAVAGVTGELFF	TGCAGTGCTGTAGCGGGAGTTACCGGGGAGCTGTTTTTT